The 20 T cell receptor beta chains reported below all come from one sample, sequenced in a study of T-cell memory formation after mild COVID-19. One entry per CDR3 protein results from TCRdb running MiXCR on the 5' RACE reads. Seen here are roughly 550,000 distinct CDR3 sequences, around 20% observed once, and the top ten hold roughly an eighth. Sequencing was done on a sample of PBMCs or a T cell subset sorted from them (not recorded which). Receptors were obtained from an adult woman who had mild COVID-19 (a few samples of this study predate the infection). Cell type and time point are not known.

Written as DNA, the CDR3 is TGTGCCAGTAGTTCCCGGGACAGCCCGTCGGATACGCAGTATTTT. Translated, it gives CASSSRDSPSDTQYF. This rearrangement joins TRBV19 to TRBJ2-3; 7 bases line up with TRBD1. Unmatched junction bases numbered 11, after V lost 5 bases and J lost 6 bases. Germline V gene sequence: CDR1 LNHDA, CDR2 SQIVND (reference sequence). CDR3 size: 15 residues.

This clonotype was recorded only once. The chain carries TRBV9 and TRBJ2-7; TRBD1 aligns across 7 bases. This CDR3 is 16 amino acids long. V lost 3 bases, J lost 2 bases, and 11 bases stayed unmatched. Looked up from germline, CDR1 is SGDLS and CDR2 is YYNGEE. The CDR3: CASSGARGQATYEQYF. The CDR3 nucleotides are TGTGCCAGCAGCGGGGCTCGAGGACAGGCAACCTACGAGCAGTACTTC.

J is TRBJ2-5 and V is TRBV2; possible D gene TRBD2, 6 bases. The V gene's germline CDR1 is SNHLY and CDR2 FYNNEI. Trimming removed 7 bases from V and 5 bases from J, with 11 bases in between. The CDR3 is 12 residues long. Here the CDR3 DNA reads TGTGCCAGCACACGGCTAGCGGAGACCCAGTACTTC. Protein sequence: CASTRLAETQYF.

This clonotype showed up just a few times. The J gene is TRBJ2-3, the V gene TRBV7-3; D is ambiguous. V was trimmed by 2 bases and J by 4 bases, leaving 13 bases between them. This CDR3 region has 15 residues. Germline V gene sequence: CDR1 SGHTA, CDR2 FQGTGA. Here the CDR3 reads CASSLGDTRSDTQYF. DNA of the CDR3: TGTGCCAGCAGCTTAGGTGATACACGATCAGATACGCAGTATTTT.

This chain connects TRBV10-3 to TRBJ1-6; possibly TRBD1 for D (5 bases). The germline gives CDR1 ENHRY, CDR2 SYGVKD. CDR3 size: 12 residues. V was trimmed by 6 bases and J by 5 bases, leaving 5 bases between them. The CDR3 DNA reads TGTGCCATCAGCAGGGATAATTCACCCCTCCACTTT. As protein: CAISRDNSPLHF.

The sample holds a few counts of this clonotype. The chain uses TRBV6-5 and TRBJ2-1; D is unclear. The CDR3 consists of 13 residues. Trimming took 3 bases from V and 6 from J, leaving 9 bases between them. Germline V gene sequence: CDR1 MNHEY, CDR2 SVGAGI. The CDR3 sequence: CASSYGASNEQFF. In DNA, the CDR3 is TGTGCCAGCAGTTATGGCGCTAGCAATGAGCAGTTCTTC.

This clonotype showed up many times. The rearrangement uses TRBV15 and TRBJ2-6; D ambiguous. Germline loops: CDR1 LNHNV, CDR2 YYDKDF (reference sequence). This CDR3 is built from 15 residues. V dropped 0 bases and J dropped 0 bases, with 3 bases sitting between them. The CDR3 is CATSRDHSGANVLTF. The CDR3, as DNA: TGTGCCACCAGCAGAGACCACTCTGGGGCCAACGTCCTGACTTTC.

This clonotype has just a few counts. CDR3 residues: CASSFKAQPQHF. DNA of the CDR3: TGTGCCAGCAGCTTTAAAGCTCAGCCCCAGCATTTT. J is TRBJ1-5 and V is TRBV5-6; D ambiguous. The CDR3 length is 12 residues. Germline values: CDR1 SGHDT, CDR2 YYEEEE. Trimming removed 2 bases from V and 6 bases from J, with 6 bases in between.

This CDR3 reads CATSVAVGGEETQYF. CDR3 DNA: TGTGCCACCAGTGTCGCGGTCGGGGGCGAAGAGACCCAGTACTTC. V and J are TRBV24-1 and TRBJ2-5; either TRBD1 or TRBD2 may supply D (6 bases each). The CDR3 sequence is 15 residues long. Between the trimmed V and J ends, which lost 5 bases and 3 bases, there was a span of 15 bases. Per germline, CDR1 KGHDR and CDR2 SFDVKD.

This clonotype was detected a few times. The chain carries TRBV4-2 and TRBJ2-1; 10 positions agree with TRBD2. The length of the CDR3 is 16 residues. Germline lookup yields CDR1 LGHNA and CDR2 YNFKEQ. The V gene end was trimmed by 1 base and the J gene end by 8 bases; junction bases not matched to a gene: 8. CDR3 sequence reads: CASSQVESGGDDEQFF. In DNA, the CDR3 is TGTGCCAGCAGCCAAGTTGAAAGCGGGGGGGACGATGAGCAGTTCTTC.

This sequence joins TRBV24-1 and TRBJ2-1; the D gene could be TRBD1 or TRBD2 (5 bases each). V was pared by 4 bases and J by 4 bases, with 22 bases between. Germline loops: CDR1 KGHDR, CDR2 SFDVKD. The CDR3 spans 18 residues. The CDR3 sequence is CATSDPRLGEKQYNEQFF. In DNA form, the CDR3 reads TGTGCCACCAGTGACCCGCGGTTGGGGGAGAAACAGTACAATGAGCAGTTCTTC.

J is TRBJ2-3 and V is TRBV29-1; D ambiguous. The CDR3 length is 11 residues. Germline lookup yields CDR1 SQVTM and CDR2 ANQGSEA. Between the trimmed V and J ends, which lost 6 bases and 6 bases, there was a span of 10 bases. The CDR3 DNA sequence: TGCAGCGTGCCGAGCTCCGATACGCAGTATTTT. Protein: CSVPSSDTQYF.

This chain connects TRBV6-2 or TRBV6-3 to TRBJ2-2; no definite D call. The CDR3 is 14 residues long. Germline assignment: CDR1 MNHEY and CDR2 SVGEGT. V was cut by 5 bases and J by 6 bases, with 13 bases left in between. In DNA, the CDR3 is TGTGCCAGCAGTGATATCTCCAGCTCCGGGGAGCTGTTTTTT. It encodes CASSDISSSGELFF.

The chain is built from TRBV5-1 and TRBJ2-6, with D uncertain. CDR1 is SGHRS, CDR2 YFSETQ, per germline. V shed 6 bases and J shed 0 bases, with 13 bases lying between them. CDR3 size: 16 residues. CDR3 sequence reads: CASIIGPSSGANVLTF. In nucleotides, the CDR3 is TGCGCCAGCATAATAGGACCAAGCTCTGGGGCCAACGTCCTGACTTTC.

This clonotype was observed a handful of times. The J gene is TRBJ2-7, the V gene TRBV4-1; D is possibly TRBD2 (5 bases). Germline CDR1 reads MGHRA; CDR2 reads YSYEKL. This CDR3 comprises 15 residues. Trimming removed 1 base from V and 6 bases from J, with 16 bases in between. DNA of the CDR3: TGCGCCAGCAGCCAAGCGGGAACAACGCTACTCGAGCAGTACTTC. Translated, it gives CASSQAGTTLLEQYF.

The rearrangement joins TRBV11-2 to TRBJ2-1; 8 bases fit TRBD1. The V gene's germline CDR1 is SGHAT and CDR2 FQNNGV. After removal of 5 bases from V and 8 bases from J, the junction contained 11 bases not matched to a gene. CDR3 length: 15 amino acids. CDR3 DNA: TGTGCCAGCAGCCTCGACAGGGGCCGATTGGATGAGCAGTTCTTC. This gives the protein CASSLDRGRLDEQFF.

The V and J genes are TRBV5-1 and TRBJ2-7, with D perhaps being TRBD1 or TRBD2 (5 bases each). The CDR3 is 14 amino acids. Germline V gives CDR1 SGHRS, CDR2 YFSETQ. Between the trimmed V and J ends, which lost 7 bases and 2 bases, there was a span of 16 bases. The CDR3 nucleotides are TGCGCCAGCTCTGGAGGCGAGGGGACCTACGAGCAGTACTTC. Its protein product is CASSGGEGTYEQYF.

This chain links TRBV9 with TRBJ2-1; no definite D call. Trimming took 0 bases from V and 0 from J, leaving 10 bases between them. CDR1 is SGDLS, CDR2 YYNGEE, per germline. The CDR3 has 16 amino acids. The CDR3: CASSVDGFSSYNEQFF. DNA for the CDR3: TGTGCCAGCAGCGTAGACGGGTTCAGCTCCTACAATGAGCAGTTCTTC.

This rearrangement joins TRBV11-2 to TRBJ2-1; 8 nucleotides match TRBD2. Germline V gene lookup returns CDR1 SGHAT and CDR2 FQNNGV. The V and J ends lost 1 base and 9 bases, in that order; junction bases with no gene match: 8. The CDR3 has 15 amino acids. The CDR3 sequence: CASSLVSGRIGEQFF. The CDR3 DNA follows: TGTGCCAGCAGCTTAGTGAGCGGGAGAATCGGTGAGCAGTTCTTC.

This clonotype turned up a few times. This chain joins TRBV12-3 or TRBV12-4 and TRBJ2-1; 15 bases align to TRBD2. The CDR3 spans 20 residues. The V and J ends lost 6 bases and 5 bases, in that order; junction bases with no gene match: 17. For the CDR3, the DNA is TGTGCCAGCAGACCAATCCGGCGGGGACTAGCGGGGGGACCTGACAATGAGCAGTTCTTC. As protein: CASRPIRRGLAGGPDNEQFF.